Each of the 14 T cell receptor beta chains below was sequenced from the same sample in a study of T cell responses to AZD1222 COVID-19 vaccine. Sequencing was performed with immunoSEQ multiplex PCR; in TCRdb, only in-frame clones are kept and a portion is missing. The repertoire has approximately 190,000 clones, more than 90% of them found once; the top ten carry roughly 4%. Specimen: peripheral blood, collected 28 days after the second dose of the MenACWY control vaccine. The receptors stem from an adult who received the MenACWY meningococcal vaccine as a control.

V is TRBV18 and J is TRBJ2-2; D might be TRBD2 (6 bases). Germline values: CDR1 KGHSH, CDR2 LQKENI. V shed 3 bases and J shed 2 bases, with 10 bases lying between them. The CDR3 runs 15 residues. CDR3 amino acids: CASSPAGGNTGELFF. CDR3 bases: TGTGCCAGCTCACCCGCCGGGGGAAACACCGGGGAGCTGTTTTTT.

CDR3 amino acids: CASSAAGDTEAFF. The CDR3 region has the DNA TGTGCCAGCAGCGCCGCAGGGGACACTGAAGCTTTCTTT. The V call is TRBV3-1 (or the pseudogene TRBV3-2), the J call TRBJ1-1; maybe TRBD1 (6 bases). CDR1 and CDR2 (germline): LGHDT, YNNKEL (reference sequence). The CDR3 has 13 amino acids. Trimming took 5 bases from V and 3 from J, leaving 10 bases between them.

This rearrangement joins TRBV27 to TRBJ1-1, with D uncertain. Germline loops: CDR1 MNHEY, CDR2 SMNVEV (reference sequence). V lost 6 bases, J lost 0 bases, and 8 bases lay in between. CDR3 size: 13 residues. The CDR3 loop is CASRLGLNTEAFF. CDR3 sequence (DNA): TGTGCCAGCAGATTAGGGTTGAACACTGAAGCTTTCTTT.

This chain joins TRBV7-9 and TRBJ2-7, with TRBD2 matching 7 bases. Germline CDR1 and CDR2: SEHNR and FQNEAQ (reference sequence). The CDR3 is 15 residues long. V lost 5 bases and J lost 7; bases outside the gene matches: 14. This chain's CDR3 is CASSPLRAGAPEQYF. The DNA of the CDR3 is TGTGCCAGCAGCCCGCTTCGCGCGGGAGCCCCTGAGCAGTACTTC. Together with reference TRBV7-9 and TRBJ2-7, the CDR3 gives the full variable domain: DTGVSQNPRHKITKRGQNVTFRCDPISEHNRLYWYRQTLGQGPEFLTYFQNEAQLEKSRLLSDRFSAERPKGSFSTLEIQRTEQGDSAMYLCASSPLRAGAPEQYFGPGTRLTVT.

This chain joins TRBV6-5 and TRBJ1-2, with no clear D. Trimming removed 2 bases from V and 4 bases from J, with 8 bases in between. The CDR3 has 13 residues. Germline lookup yields CDR1 MNHEY and CDR2 SVGAGI. CDR3 nucleotide sequence: TGTGCCAGCAGTTACGGGCAGCTCTATGGCTACACCTTC. It encodes CASSYGQLYGYTF.

The chain links TRBV19 to TRBJ2-1; 9 bases agree with TRBD2. Looked up from germline, CDR1 is LNHDA and CDR2 is SQIVND (reference sequence). CDR3 length equals 19 residues. With 2 bases clipped from V and 5 bases from J, the junction kept 16 bases outside the gene matches. In DNA form, the CDR3 reads TGTGCCAGTAGTATACCCCCCGGGGGGAGCGGGAGGACAAACAATGAGCAGTTCTTC. It specifies CASSIPPGGSGRTNNEQFF.

The chain recombines TRBV9 with TRBJ1-2, with D possibly being TRBD1 (6 bases). V lost 0 bases, J lost 8 bases, and 8 bases lay in between. Germline CDR1 and CDR2: SGDLS and YYNGEE. The CDR3 sequence is 12 residues long. CDR3 bases: TGTGCCAGCAGCGTAGAACAGGGCGGCTACACCTTC. Amino acid sequence: CASSVEQGGYTF.

This clone was detected once. J is TRBJ1-1 and V is TRBV3-1 (or the pseudogene TRBV3-2); D possibly corresponds to TRBD1 (6 bases). Germline CDR1 reads LGHDT; CDR2 reads YNNKEL (reference sequence). Trimming removed 1 base from V and 10 bases from J, with 16 bases in between. CDR3 length: 14 residues. CDR3 DNA sequence: TGTGCCAGCAGCCAAGCAGGGGCGCAGCTCGGAGCTTTCTTT. Translation: CASSQAGAQLGAFF.

This chain uses TRBV12-2 with TRBJ1-1. TRBV12-2 counts as a pseudogene. The CDR3 consists of 15 residues. CDR3: CASRLSGPRDTEAFF. The CDR3 DNA sequence: TGTGCAAGTCGCTTAAGTGGACCTCGGGACACTGAAGCTTTCTTT.

The chain is built from TRBV3-1 (or the pseudogene TRBV3-2) and TRBJ1-1, with 7 bases aligning to TRBD1. This CDR3 region has 15 residues. V shed 4 bases, J shed 4 bases, and the junction held 9 bases outside the gene matches. CDR1 and CDR2 (germline): LGHDT, YNNKEL (reference sequence). This CDR3 is CASSRQGEGGTEAFF. CDR3 coding DNA: TGTGCCAGCAGCCGTCAGGGGGAGGGGGGCACTGAAGCTTTCTTT.

The V call is TRBV6-1, the J call TRBJ2-5; 9 nucleotides match TRBD2. V lost 2 bases and J lost 1; bases outside the gene matches: 5. The CDR3 length is 16 residues. CDR1 MNHNS and CDR2 SASEGT come from the germline V gene. Here the CDR3 reads CASSELGGRVQETQYF. For the CDR3, the DNA is TGTGCCAGCAGTGAATTGGGCGGGAGGGTCCAAGAGACCCAGTACTTC.

The CDR3 DNA reads as TGTGCCAGCAGAAGACTAGCAATGGATGAGCAGTTCTTC. It translates to CASRRLAMDEQFF. V and J are TRBV2 and TRBJ2-1, with 7 nucleotides matching TRBD2. CDR1 and CDR2 from the germline V gene are SNHLY and FYNNEI. After removal of 6 bases from V and 8 bases from J, the junction contained 7 bases not matched to a gene. The CDR3 totals 13 residues.

This clone was picked up a small number of times. The chain carries TRBV4-3 and TRBJ2-7; 10 nucleotides align to TRBD2. Germline lookup yields CDR1 LGHNA and CDR2 YSLEER. The CDR3 loop spans 16 amino acids. J was trimmed by 4 bases and V by 3 bases; bases with no gene match: 9. DNA for the CDR3: TGCGCCAGCAGCCAGGGCTGGGCTAGCGGGAGTTACGAGCAGTACTTC. Protein product: CASSQGWASGSYEQYF.

CDR3 coding DNA: TGTGCCAGCAAACCGAATGGGGGGCAGAGCACTGAAGCTTTCTTT. This codes for CASKPNGGQSTEAFF. This sequence joins TRBV27 and TRBJ1-1; weak D call: TRBD1 (6 bases). CDR1 is MNHEY and CDR2 is SMNVEV in the germline V gene (reference sequence). This CDR3 is 15 amino acids long. The V end was cut by 7 bases, the J end by 4 bases, with 19 bases between.